The 22 T cell receptor beta chains below come from one sample, sequenced in a study of cytomegalovirus exposure and HLA in healthy donors. Primers for the PCR totalled 60 Vbeta and 13 Jbeta. The repertoire was sequenced with immunoSEQ multiplex PCR; TCRdb's copy has only in-frame clones and lacks some. The top ten hold roughly 2.4% of the sample, which has about 120,000 clones, 65% to 90% seen once. The material sequenced was PBMCs. These receptors were taken from a woman aged 35 to 49 in good health and CMV-seronegative.

The chain employs TRBV7-9 and TRBJ1-3; a possible D gene is TRBD1 (6 bases). Germline V gene lookup returns CDR1 SEHNR and CDR2 FQNEAQ (reference sequence). CDR3 size: 14 residues. V lost 5 bases and J 7 bases, leaving 15 bases between the germline ends. CDR3 amino acids: CASSIFTGSNTIYF. CDR3 in DNA: TGTGCCAGCAGCATATTCACAGGGTCCAACACCATATATTTT.

The sample holds a few counts of this clone. The DNA for the CDR3 is TGTGCCAGCAGTCATACAGGAAACACTGAAGCTTTCTTT. It is translated as CASSHTGNTEAFF. The rearrangement joins TRBV6-6 to TRBJ1-1; possibly TRBD1 for D (5 bases). Germline V gene sequence: CDR1 MNHNY, CDR2 SVGAGI (reference sequence). The CDR3 has 13 residues. Trimming stripped 5 bases from V and 2 bases from J, with 9 bases between.

The chain is built from TRBV10-1 and TRBJ2-2; TRBD1 matches 9 bases. After removal of 3 bases from V and 5 bases from J, the junction contained 4 bases not matched to a gene. Germline V gene lookup returns CDR1 WNHNN and CDR2 SYGVQD (reference sequence). The CDR3 extends over 15 amino acids. In nucleotides, the CDR3 is TGCGCCAGCAGTGAAGGACAGGGGAGGACCGGGGAGCTGTTTTTT. As protein: CASSEGQGRTGELFF.

The chain employs TRBV6-4 and TRBJ2-1, with 14 bases that match TRBD2. Germline V gene lookup returns CDR1 MRHNA and CDR2 SNTAGT. The CDR3 consists of 15 residues. With 2 bases clipped from V and 12 bases from J, the junction kept 6 bases outside the gene matches. CDR3 nucleotides: TGTGCCAGCAGTGACGGGACTAGCGGGAGCAATTCGCAGTTCTTC. Translation: CASSDGTSGSNSQFF.

The genes are TRBV11-2 and TRBJ2-5; tentative D call: TRBD2 (7 bases). V was pared by 0 bases and J by 5 bases, with 13 bases between. Germline loops: CDR1 SGHAT, CDR2 FQNNGV. The CDR3 is made up of 15 amino acids. The CDR3 DNA follows: TGTGCCAGCAGCTTAGATCCGGGGGGCCGGGAGACCCAGTACTTC. Its protein product is CASSLDPGGRETQYF.

The V gene is TRBV6-1, the J gene TRBJ1-1, with TRBD1 matching 8 bases. The CDR3 length is 13 residues. In germline, CDR1 is MNHNS, CDR2 SASEGT. Trimming removed 8 bases from V and 2 bases from J; junction bases left unmatched: 4. The CDR3 loop is CASGQGINTEAFF. Here the CDR3 DNA reads TGTGCCAGCGGACAGGGAATAAACACTGAAGCTTTCTTT.

V gene TRBV19 combines with J gene TRBJ2-2, with TRBD1 matching over 9 bases. The ends lost 3 bases at V and 7 bases at J; junction bases unmatched: 6. The germline V gene has CDR1 LNHDA and CDR2 SQIVND (reference sequence). This CDR3 comprises 15 residues. CDR3 protein: CASSIKDRGIGELFF. CDR3 in DNA: TGTGCCAGTAGTATCAAGGACAGGGGAATCGGGGAGCTGTTTTTT.

The J gene is TRBJ2-7, the V gene TRBV5-4, with a weak D call TRBD2 (5 bases). V lost 4 bases, J lost 0 bases, and 14 bases lay in between. This CDR3 contains 15 residues. Germline assignment: CDR1 SGHNT and CDR2 YYREEE (reference sequence). The CDR3 DNA sequence: TGTGCCAGCAGCCCGGGCGGGTCGAGCTCCTACGAGCAGTACTTC. It is translated as CASSPGGSSSYEQYF.

The chain links TRBV9 to TRBJ2-4; possibly TRBD2 for D (5 bases). The germline V and J ends were trimmed by 0 bases and 2 bases, with 12 bases remaining between them. CDR1 and CDR2 from the germline V gene are SGDLS and YYNGEE. The CDR3 is 16 residues long. For the CDR3, the DNA is TGTGCCAGCAGCGTAGCTGAGGGTTTGACCAAAAACATTCAGTACTTC. Encoded protein: CASSVAEGLTKNIQYF.

The chain recombines TRBV21-1 with TRBJ2-7; no DNA check was done on the table's D call, TRBD1. TRBV21-1 is assigned pseudogene status. The CDR3 spans 14 residues. As DNA, the CDR3 is TGTGCCAGCATCCCTGGGGACAGGCGGGACGAGCAGTACTTC. Its translation: CASIPGDRRDEQYF.

This rearrangement joins TRBV19 to TRBJ1-2; 10 positions agree with TRBD1. The V gene's germline CDR1 is LNHDA and CDR2 SQIVND (reference sequence). Trimming removed 4 bases from V and 2 bases from J; junction bases left unmatched: 4. The CDR3 has 15 amino acids. CDR3 sequence (DNA): TGTGCCAGTAGTACCCCGGGACAGGGGAACTATGGCTACACCTTC. Translating gives CASSTPGQGNYGYTF.

In its sample, this clone was seen once. The rearrangement uses TRBV4-2 and TRBJ2-5; 7 bases fit TRBD2. Per the germline V gene, CDR1 is LGHNA and CDR2 is YNFKEQ. This CDR3 is 16 amino acids long. V shed 0 bases, J shed 1 base, and the junction held 5 bases outside the gene matches. CDR3 DNA sequence: TGTGCCAGCAGCCAAGATATAGCGGGTCGCCAAGAGACCCAGTACTTC. This gives the protein CASSQDIAGRQETQYF.

The rearrangement uses TRBV27 and TRBJ2-5, with 7 bases aligning to TRBD1. TRBJ2-7 matches the DNA end more closely, so the J call is doubtful. Looked up from germline, CDR1 is MNHEY and CDR2 is SMNVEV (reference sequence). This CDR3 spans 14 amino acids. CDR3 in amino acids: CASSPEGQLYEQYF. The CDR3 DNA reads TGTGCCAGCAGTCCCGAGGGACAGCTCTACGAGCAGTACTTC.

V and J are TRBV7-2 and TRBJ2-3, with 8 bases lining up with TRBD2. This CDR3 contains 14 residues. Germline loops: CDR1 SGHTA, CDR2 FQGNSA. V was pared by 5 bases and J by 6 bases, with 7 bases of the junction left unmatched. The CDR3 region is CASSPQREIDTQYF. The CDR3 DNA sequence: TGTGCCAGCAGCCCTCAGCGGGAGATTGATACGCAGTATTTT.

The rearrangement uses TRBV11-2 and TRBJ2-7, with 10 bases identical to TRBD2. Germline V gives CDR1 SGHAT, CDR2 FQNNGV. The CDR3 is made up of 15 amino acids. J was trimmed by 2 bases and V by 0 bases; bases with no gene match: 1. CDR3 sequence reads: CASSLDGLAAYEQYF. CDR3 in DNA: TGTGCCAGCAGCTTAGACGGACTAGCGGCCTACGAGCAGTACTTC.

The CDR3 sequence is CASSVEEIGRDYSYEQYF. The CDR3, as DNA: TGTGCCAGCAGCGTAGAAGAAATTGGCAGGGATTACTCCTACGAGCAGTACTTC. The rearrangement links TRBV9 to TRBJ2-7, with a possible D match to TRBD1 (5 bases). Germline loops: CDR1 SGDLS, CDR2 YYNGEE. The CDR3 sequence is 18 residues long. Trimming shortened V by 0 bases and J by 0 bases, and 19 bases separated the two germline ends.

The J gene is TRBJ1-6, the V gene TRBV19; possibly TRBD1 for D (5 bases). CDR1 is LNHDA and CDR2 is SQIVND in the germline V gene (reference sequence). The CDR3 covers 17 residues. V was clipped by 5 bases and J by 2 bases, with 16 bases between them. CDR3 amino acids: CASSFRRQGPYNSPLHF. CDR3 nucleotide sequence: TGTGCCAGTAGTTTTCGGCGGCAGGGCCCCTATAATTCACCCCTCCACTTT.

The chain uses TRBV7-9 and TRBJ2-5, with 10 nucleotides matching TRBD2. The assigned J gene may be wrong: the sequence end matches TRBJ2-7 better. Germline values: CDR1 SEHNR, CDR2 FQNEAQ (reference sequence). The CDR3 has 15 amino acids. In DNA form, the CDR3 reads TGTGCCAGCAGTTTCCTAGCGGGAGTAATCGGCGAGCAGTACTTC. This sequence encodes CASSFLAGVIGEQYF.

The chain has TRBV29-1 and TRBJ2-5; possibly TRBD1 for D (6 bases). The ends were cut back, 3 bases at V and 3 bases at J, with 8 bases in the middle. Germline V gene data show CDR1 as SQVTM and CDR2 as ANQGSEA. The CDR3 is 12 amino acids. CDR3 nucleotides: TGCAGCGTTGAGAAGGGGGAAGAGACCCAGTACTTC. Residues: CSVEKGEETQYF.

Only one count was recorded for this clone. V and J are TRBV6-5 and TRBJ1-4, with 9 bases identical to TRBD1. This CDR3 has 14 residues. From germline, CDR1 is MNHEY and CDR2 SVGAGI. J lost 7 bases, V lost 5 bases, and 5 bases had no gene match. This CDR3 reads CASSRDRELEKLFF. The CDR3 DNA reads as TGTGCCAGCAGTAGGGACAGGGAACTTGAAAAACTGTTTTTT.

V usage is TRBV9 and J usage is TRBJ2-5; the match to TRBD2 covers 12 bases. There are 17 residues in the CDR3. The V segment lost 0 bases and the J segment 2 bases; nucleotides outside the gene matches: 5. Germline lookup yields CDR1 SGDLS and CDR2 YYNGEE. For the CDR3, the DNA is TGTGCCAGCAGCGTAGCTCCCCTAGCGGGGGGGCAAGAGACCCAGTACTTC. Translating gives CASSVAPLAGGQETQYF. Looking up the rest from reference TRBV9 and TRBJ2-5 gives the full variable domain: DSGVTQTPKHLITATGQRVTLRCSPRSGDLSVYWYQQSLDQGLQFLIQYYNGEERAKGNILERFSAQQFPDLHSELNLSSLELGDSALYFCASSVAPLAGGQETQYFGPGTRLLVL.

The V gene is TRBV7-2, the J gene TRBJ2-7; D not certain. V was pared by 1 base and J by 4 bases, with 11 bases between. This CDR3 has 14 amino acids. Germline V lookup: CDR1 SGHTA, CDR2 FQGNSA. CDR3 amino acids: CASSLDSVVYEQYF. Here the CDR3 DNA reads TGTGCCAGCAGCTTAGACAGTGTGGTGTACGAGCAGTACTTC.